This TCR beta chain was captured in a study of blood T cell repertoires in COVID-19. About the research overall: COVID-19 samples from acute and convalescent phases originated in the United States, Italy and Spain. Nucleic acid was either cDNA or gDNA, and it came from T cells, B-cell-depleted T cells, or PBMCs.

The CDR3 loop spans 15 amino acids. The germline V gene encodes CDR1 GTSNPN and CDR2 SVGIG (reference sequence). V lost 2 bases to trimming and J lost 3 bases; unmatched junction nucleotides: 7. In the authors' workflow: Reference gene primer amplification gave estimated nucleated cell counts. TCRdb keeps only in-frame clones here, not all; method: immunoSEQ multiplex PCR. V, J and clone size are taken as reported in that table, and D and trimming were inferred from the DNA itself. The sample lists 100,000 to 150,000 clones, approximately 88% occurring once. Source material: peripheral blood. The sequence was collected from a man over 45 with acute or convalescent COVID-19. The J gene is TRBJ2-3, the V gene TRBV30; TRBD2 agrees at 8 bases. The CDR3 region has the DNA TGTGCCTGGAGTAGGGCTAGCGGGCTAACAGATACGCAGTATTTT. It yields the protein CAWSRASGLTDTQYF.